These 7 T cell receptor beta chains were sequenced from one sample in a study of T-cell reconstitution after alpha-beta-depleted transplantation in children. Unique molecular identifiers were incorporated into the prepared TCRbeta library. TCRdb redid the calling of the PCR reads with MiXCR, one entry per CDR3 protein. The data show about 340,000 distinct CDR3 sequences, about 14% seen once. This sample comprised PBMCs, obtained from the stem cell graft. These receptors came from a human donor who donated a stem cell graft to a child with Fanconi anemia.

This chain uses TRBV18 with TRBJ1-1; D is unclear. V dropped 6 bases and J dropped 3 bases, with 14 bases sitting between them. CDR1 is KGHSH and CDR2 is LQKENI in the germline V gene. The CDR3 length is 14 residues. CDR3 DNA: TGTGCCAGCTCGACACAGCGCATGGACACTGAAGCTTTCTTT. It encodes CASSTQRMDTEAFF.

In its sample, this clonotype was seen many times. The V call is TRBV7-9, the J call TRBJ2-5; 7 bases are a match to TRBD2. The CDR3 is 15 residues long. The germline V gene encodes CDR1 SEHNR and CDR2 FQNEAQ (reference sequence). Germline trimming cut 2 bases from V and 3 bases from J; bases unmatched to any gene: 6. The CDR3 protein is CASSLLASGEETQYF. The CDR3 coding sequence is TGTGCCAGCAGCTTATTAGCTAGCGGAGAAGAGACCCAGTACTTC.

This clonotype was detected only a few times. The chain is built from TRBV20-1 and TRBJ2-3; tentatively, D is TRBD2 (5 bases). V dropped 5 bases and J dropped 2 bases, with 11 bases sitting between them. CDR3 length: 13 residues. Germline V gene data show CDR1 as DFQATT and CDR2 as SNEGSKA (reference sequence). The CDR3: CSADYRSTDTQYF. The CDR3 DNA reads TGCAGTGCTGACTATAGGTCCACAGATACGCAGTATTTT.

This clonotype was seen many times. V is TRBV20-1 and J is TRBJ1-1; TRBD1 might be the D (5 bases). Germline V lookup: CDR1 DFQATT, CDR2 SNEGSKA (reference sequence). CDR3 size: 13 residues. Trimming removed 0 bases from V and 6 bases from J, with 11 bases in between. In DNA, the CDR3 is TGCAGTGCTAGAGAAGGGGAACGCGCTGAAGCTTTCTTT. It codes for CSAREGERAEAFF.

This clonotype occurred many times. The chain carries TRBV29-1 and TRBJ1-1; D not certain. Germline V lookup: CDR1 SQVTM, CDR2 ANQGSEA. This CDR3 contains 14 residues. V dropped 3 bases and J dropped 4 bases, with 15 bases sitting between them. CDR3 in amino acids: CSVDPHGGRTEAFF. The CDR3 nucleotides are TGCAGCGTTGATCCCCATGGCGGGCGCACTGAAGCTTTCTTT.

The rearrangement uses TRBV7-8 and TRBJ2-6; 10 nucleotides agree with TRBD1. Germline values: CDR1 SGHVS, CDR2 FQNEAQ. With 4 bases clipped from V and 2 bases from J, the junction kept 8 bases outside the gene matches. The length of the CDR3 is 18 residues. CDR3 bases: TGTGCCAGCAGCTCCCTCAGGACAGGGGGTGCTGGGGCCAACGTCCTGACTTTC. It specifies CASSSLRTGGAGANVLTF.

This clonotype was recorded a few times. V usage is TRBV12-3 or TRBV12-4 and J usage is TRBJ1-2, with 7 bases matching TRBD1. This CDR3 has 16 amino acids. The ends lost 5 bases at V and 4 bases at J; junction bases unmatched: 13. In nucleotides, the CDR3 is TGTGCCAGCAGTAGTTATGCCGCGCGACAGGGCTATGGCTACACCTTC. Translation gives CASSSYAARQGYGYTF.